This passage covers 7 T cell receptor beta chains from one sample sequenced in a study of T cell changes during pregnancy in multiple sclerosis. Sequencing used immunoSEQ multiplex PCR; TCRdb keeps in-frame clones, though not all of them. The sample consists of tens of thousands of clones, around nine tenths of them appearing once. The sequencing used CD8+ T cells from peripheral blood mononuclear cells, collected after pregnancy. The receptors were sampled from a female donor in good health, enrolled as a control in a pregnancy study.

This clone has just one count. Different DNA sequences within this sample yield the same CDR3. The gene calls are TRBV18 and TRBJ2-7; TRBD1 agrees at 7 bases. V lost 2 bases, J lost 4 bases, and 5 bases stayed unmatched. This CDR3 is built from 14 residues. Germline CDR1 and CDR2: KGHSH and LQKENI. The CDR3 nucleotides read TGTGCCAGCTCACCAGGGACAGACCCATACGAGCAGTACTTC. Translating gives CASSPGTDPYEQYF. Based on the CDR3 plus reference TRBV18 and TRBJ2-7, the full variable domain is NAGVMQNPRHLVRRRGQEARLRCSPMKGHSHVYWYRQLPEEGLKFMVYLQKENIIDESGMPKERFSAEFPKEGPSILRIQQVVRGDSAAYFCASSPGTDPYEQYFGPGTRLTVT.

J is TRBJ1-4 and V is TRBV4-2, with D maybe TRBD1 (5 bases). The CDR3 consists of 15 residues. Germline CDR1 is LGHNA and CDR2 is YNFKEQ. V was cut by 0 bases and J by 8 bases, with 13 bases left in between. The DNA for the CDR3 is TGTGCCAGCAGCCAAGATATTTCGACAGCCGAAAAACTGTTTTTT. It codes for CASSQDISTAEKLFF.

CDR3: CASSLKSGELFF. As DNA, the CDR3 is TGTGCCAGCAGCTTAAAATCAGGGGAGCTGTTTTTT. The rearrangement uses TRBV11-2 and TRBJ2-2; D remains unclear. The CDR3 consists of 12 residues. Per the germline V gene, CDR1 is SGHAT and CDR2 is FQNNGV. Trimming shortened V by 2 bases and J by 8 bases, and 6 bases separated the two germline ends.

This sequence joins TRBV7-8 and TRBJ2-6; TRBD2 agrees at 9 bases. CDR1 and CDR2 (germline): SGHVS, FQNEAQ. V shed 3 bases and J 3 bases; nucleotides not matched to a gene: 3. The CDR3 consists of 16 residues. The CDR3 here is CASSFLAGLGANVLTF. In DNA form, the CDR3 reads TGTGCCAGCAGCTTCCTAGCGGGGCTTGGGGCCAACGTCCTGACTTTC.

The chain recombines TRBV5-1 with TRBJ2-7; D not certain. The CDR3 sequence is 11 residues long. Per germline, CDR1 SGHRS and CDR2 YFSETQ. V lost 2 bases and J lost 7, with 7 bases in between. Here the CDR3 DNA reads TGCGCCAGCAGCTTTGGTAGAGAGCAGTACTTC. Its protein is CASSFGREQYF.

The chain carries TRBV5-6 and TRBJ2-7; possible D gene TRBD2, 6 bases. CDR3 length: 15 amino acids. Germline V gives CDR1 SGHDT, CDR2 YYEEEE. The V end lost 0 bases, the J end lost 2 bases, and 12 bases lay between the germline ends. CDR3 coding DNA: TGTGCCAGCAGCTTGGCCGGAGGGTCCCCCTACGAGCAGTACTTC. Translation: CASSLAGGSPYEQYF.

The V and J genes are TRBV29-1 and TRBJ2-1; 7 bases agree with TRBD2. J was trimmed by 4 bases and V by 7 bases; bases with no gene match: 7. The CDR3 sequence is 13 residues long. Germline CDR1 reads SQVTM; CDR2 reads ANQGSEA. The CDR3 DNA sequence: TGCAGCGGCGGGGAGCGGGGTTACAATGAGCAGTTCTTC. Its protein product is CSGGERGYNEQFF.